The next 23 T cell receptor beta chains were all read from a single sample in a study of siplizumab effects on memory and regulatory T cells. Clones were read by immunoSEQ multiplex PCR, and TCRdb kept only the in-frame ones, dropping some. Among approximately 110,000 clones listed, just over 90% were seen once. The sequenced sample consisted of CD4+ T cells sorted from blood. These receptors were obtained from a human donor in good health.

CDR3 in amino acids: CASSPQEGLNEKLFF. For the CDR3, the DNA is TGCGCCAGCAGCCCACAGGAGGGCCTTAATGAAAAACTGTTTTTT. The chain carries TRBV5-1 and TRBJ1-4, with D possibly matching TRBD1 (5 bases). Germline CDR1 and CDR2: SGHRS and YFSETQ. V was clipped by 4 bases and J by 4 bases, with 14 bases between them. The CDR3 is 15 amino acids.

This clone appeared once. V gene TRBV9 combines with J gene TRBJ1-2; a possible D gene is TRBD1 (5 bases). The CDR3 is made up of 13 amino acids. Trimming stripped 4 bases from V and 4 bases from J, with 11 bases between. Germline V lookup: CDR1 SGDLS, CDR2 YYNGEE. The CDR3 sequence: CASSPRDGYGYTF. The CDR3 DNA follows: TGTGCCAGCAGCCCCAGGGATGGCTATGGCTACACCTTC.

The genes are TRBV7-2 and TRBJ1-2, with 7 bases lining up with TRBD1. V lost 5 bases to trimming and J lost 0 bases; unmatched junction nucleotides: 6. CDR1 is SGHTA, CDR2 FQGNSA, per germline. This CDR3 is built from 15 residues. The DNA of the CDR3 is TGTGCCAGCAGCATCCGACAGGGAGCTAACTATGGCTACACCTTC. Translation gives CASSIRQGANYGYTF.

The chain joins TRBV2 to TRBJ2-3; 10 bases agree with TRBD1. This CDR3 has 15 residues. V shed 4 bases and J 5 bases; nucleotides not matched to a gene: 6. Germline lookup yields CDR1 SNHLY and CDR2 FYNNEI. The CDR3 DNA follows: TGTGCCAGCAGTGGGGACAGGGGAAGACAAGATACGCAGTATTTT. The encoded protein is CASSGDRGRQDTQYF.

This chain joins TRBV4-1 and TRBJ1-4; the D gene is possibly TRBD1 (5 bases). This CDR3 spans 15 amino acids. V was pared by 4 bases and J by 0 bases, with 9 bases between. The germline gives CDR1 MGHRA, CDR2 YSYEKL. The CDR3 here is CASSPGQATNEKLFF. Written as DNA, the CDR3 is TGCGCCAGCAGCCCCGGACAAGCAACTAATGAAAAACTGTTTTTT.

The chain recombines TRBV27 with TRBJ2-2; TRBD1 is a possible D gene (5 bases). The CDR3 has 16 residues. V was pared by 3 bases and J by 1 base, with 12 bases between. From germline, CDR1 is MNHEY and CDR2 SMNVEV (reference sequence). In nucleotides, the CDR3 is TGTGCCAGCAGTTTTCTGACAGCTCAGAACACCGGGGAGCTGTTTTTT. This gives the protein CASSFLTAQNTGELFF.

V is TRBV7-8 and J is TRBJ1-4; TRBD1 matches 12 bases. Germline V gives CDR1 SGHVS, CDR2 FQNEAQ. This CDR3 has 18 residues. Trimming at V came to 6 bases and at J to 4 bases, leaving 12 bases not matched to a gene. DNA of the CDR3: TGTGCCAGCAGACGGAGCCGGGACAGGGGGCTCGATAATGAAAAACTGTTTTTT. Its translation is CASRRSRDRGLDNEKLFF.

The chain couples TRBV4-2 to TRBJ1-1; maybe TRBD1 (6 bases). Germline V gene lookup returns CDR1 LGHNA and CDR2 YNFKEQ. V was shortened by 0 bases and J by 4 bases, with 15 bases between the two germline ends. CDR3 length: 16 amino acids. Here the CDR3 reads CASSQDNSVRGTEAFF. The CDR3 nucleotides are TGTGCCAGCAGCCAAGATAACAGTGTCAGGGGCACTGAAGCTTTCTTT.

This chain joins TRBV5-4 and TRBJ2-4; 7 bases match TRBD1. Germline CDR1 SGHNT, CDR2 YYREEE (reference sequence). The V and J ends lost 4 bases and 9 bases, in that order; junction bases with no gene match: 16. The CDR3 totals 16 residues. CDR3 nucleotides: TGTGCCAGCAGCCTAACATTGACAGGGATGTTTAGCATTCAGTACTTC. Protein: CASSLTLTGMFSIQYF.

This clone appeared a single time. This chain connects TRBV7-8 to TRBJ2-1; 8 bases map to TRBD2. This CDR3 has 16 residues. The V and J ends lost 7 bases and 4 bases, in that order; junction bases with no gene match: 12. From germline, CDR1 is SGHVS and CDR2 FQNEAQ. The CDR3 region is CASIPARGGLYNEQFF. As DNA, the CDR3 is TGTGCCAGCATCCCCGCTCGGGGGGGCCTTTACAATGAGCAGTTCTTC.

This chain connects TRBV6-5 to TRBJ1-2, with 8 bases fitting TRBD1. This CDR3 has 14 amino acids. Germline CDR1 is MNHEY and CDR2 is SVGAGI. Trimming removed 4 bases from V and 2 bases from J; junction bases left unmatched: 3. CDR3 nucleotides: TGTGCCAGCAGTTCGAGGACAGGGAACTATGGCTACACCTTC. Translated, it gives CASSSRTGNYGYTF.

The rearrangement joins TRBV4-1 to TRBJ1-2, with 7 positions matching TRBD1. The germline V gene encodes CDR1 MGHRA and CDR2 YSYEKL. The CDR3 covers 16 residues. V dropped 0 bases and J dropped 4; count of bases not matched to a gene: 8. This chain's CDR3 is CASSQEPYRGLYGYTF. In nucleotides, the CDR3 is TGCGCCAGCAGCCAAGAGCCGTACAGGGGCCTCTATGGCTACACCTTC.

The gene calls are TRBV5-1 and TRBJ2-4, with 13 bases matching TRBD2. Germline V gene sequence: CDR1 SGHRS, CDR2 YFSETQ. The CDR3 has 18 residues. Trimming at V came to 4 bases and at J to 3 bases, leaving 10 bases not matched to a gene. The CDR3 region is CASSPELAGGPVKNIQYF. The CDR3 nucleotides are TGCGCCAGCAGCCCAGAACTAGCGGGAGGGCCGGTCAAAAACATTCAGTACTTC.

The V and J genes are TRBV5-1 and TRBJ1-2; perhaps TRBD1 as D (6 bases). V gave up 1 base and J gave up 6 bases, with 13 bases separating them. The germline gives CDR1 SGHRS, CDR2 YFSETQ. The CDR3 runs to 14 residues. The CDR3 DNA reads as TGCGCCAGCAGCTTGCTCGGACAGTATGATGGCTACACCTTC. Its translation is CASSLLGQYDGYTF.

Regarding this clone: The sample holds other DNA sequences that translate to the same CDR3. J is TRBJ1-2 and V is TRBV30; the D gene is possibly TRBD1 (5 bases). Per the germline V gene, CDR1 is GTSNPN and CDR2 is SVGIG (reference sequence). Trimming stripped 2 bases from V and 5 bases from J, with 9 bases between. The CDR3 has 12 amino acids. The CDR3 here is CAWSQGRYGYTF. CDR3 DNA: TGTGCCTGGAGTCAGGGTCGGTATGGCTACACCTTC.

The chain joins TRBV2 to TRBJ1-2; 11 bases agree with TRBD1. The V and J ends lost 6 bases and 4 bases, in that order; junction bases with no gene match: 4. From germline, CDR1 is SNHLY and CDR2 FYNNEI. There are 14 residues in the CDR3. The CDR3, as DNA: TGTGCCAGCAGGATAGGGACAGGGGGCTATGGCTACACCTTC. This translates into CASRIGTGGYGYTF.

V usage is TRBV4-1 and J usage is TRBJ2-5; the D gene could be TRBD1 or TRBD2 (5 bases each). CDR3 length: 17 residues. Germline V gives CDR1 MGHRA, CDR2 YSYEKL. V shed 0 bases and J shed 4 bases, with 18 bases lying between them. CDR3 loop: CASSQDLRGTFTETQYF. CDR3 sequence (DNA): TGCGCCAGCAGCCAAGATTTACGAGGGACGTTTACAGAGACCCAGTACTTC.

The CDR3 nucleotides are TGTGCCAGCAGTCCCCGGGCGGATGCTTTGAACACTGAAGCTTTCTTT. Its translation is CASSPRADALNTEAFF. The chain links TRBV27 to TRBJ1-1; D is ambiguous. Germline CDR1 and CDR2: MNHEY and SMNVEV (reference sequence). The CDR3 totals 16 residues. V shed 5 bases and J shed 0 bases, with 16 bases lying between them.

The chain recombines TRBV6-5 with TRBJ1-2, with TRBD1 as a possible D gene (6 bases). Germline V gene lookup returns CDR1 MNHEY and CDR2 SVGAGI. V lost 4 bases and J lost 5, with 14 bases in between. CDR3 length: 14 residues. The CDR3 loop is CASSFAGASYGYTF. The CDR3 DNA reads as TGTGCCAGCAGTTTTGCGGGGGCATCTTATGGCTACACCTTC.

The rearrangement joins TRBV7-8 to TRBJ2-2; no clear D. The germline V gene encodes CDR1 SGHVS and CDR2 FQNEAQ. V lost 10 bases to trimming and J lost 1 base, with 10 bases between them. This CDR3 is 13 amino acids long. CDR3: CATGQLNTGELFF. The CDR3 region has the DNA TGTGCCACTGGGCAGCTGAACACCGGGGAGCTGTTTTTT. The full variable domain, with the rest looked up from reference TRBV7-8 and TRBJ2-2, is GAGVSQSPRYKVAKRGQDVALRCDPISGHVSLFWYQQALGQGPEFLTYFQNEAQLDKSGLPSDRFFAERPEGSVSTLKIQRTQQEDSAVYLCATGQLNTGELFFGEGSRLTVL.

CDR3 sequence reads: CASSETSTRYEQYF. As DNA, the CDR3 is TGTGCCAGTAGCGAGACTAGCACCCGCTACGAGCAGTACTTC. The chain uses TRBV19 and TRBJ2-7; 7 nucleotides match TRBD2. This CDR3 is 14 amino acids long. V lost 6 bases and J lost 3; bases outside the gene matches: 8. Germline V gene sequence: CDR1 LNHDA, CDR2 SQIVND (reference sequence).

J is TRBJ1-2 and V is TRBV19; no definite D call. The ends were cut back, 7 bases at V and 0 bases at J, with 12 bases in the middle. The CDR3 totals 14 residues. Germline lookup yields CDR1 LNHDA and CDR2 SQIVND (reference sequence). The CDR3 sequence is CASIRPGSNYGYTF. As DNA, the CDR3 is TGTGCCAGTATTCGGCCAGGATCTAACTATGGCTACACCTTC.

This rearrangement joins TRBV7-2 to TRBJ1-6; 7 nucleotides match TRBD1. Germline V CDR1 and CDR2: SGHTA, FQGNSA. The CDR3 spans 14 residues. Trimming at V came to 5 bases and at J to 10 bases, leaving 8 bases not matched to a gene. Here the CDR3 reads CASSLDRVGSPLHF. CDR3 nucleotides: TGTGCCAGCAGCCTTGACAGGGTAGGGTCACCCCTCCACTTT.